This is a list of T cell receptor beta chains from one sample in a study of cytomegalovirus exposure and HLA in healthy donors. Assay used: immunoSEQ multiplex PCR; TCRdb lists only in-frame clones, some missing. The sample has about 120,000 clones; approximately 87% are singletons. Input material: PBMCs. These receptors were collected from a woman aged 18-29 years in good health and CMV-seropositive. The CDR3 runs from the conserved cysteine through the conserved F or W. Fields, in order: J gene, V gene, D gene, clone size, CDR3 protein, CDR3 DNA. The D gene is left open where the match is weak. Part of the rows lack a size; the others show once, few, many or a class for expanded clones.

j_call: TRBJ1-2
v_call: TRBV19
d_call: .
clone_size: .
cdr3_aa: CASREEGSHGYTF
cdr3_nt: TGTGCCAGCCGCGAGGAGGGGTCGCATGGCTACACCTTC

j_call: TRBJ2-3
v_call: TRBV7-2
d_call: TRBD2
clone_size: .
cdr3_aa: CASSLAGGRDTQYF
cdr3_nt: TGTGCCAGCAGCTTAGCGGGCGGGAGAGATACGCAGTATTTT

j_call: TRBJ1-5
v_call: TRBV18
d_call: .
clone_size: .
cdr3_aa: CASSSGWDQPQHF
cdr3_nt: TGTGCCAGCTCATCAGGGTGGGATCAGCCCCAGCATTTT

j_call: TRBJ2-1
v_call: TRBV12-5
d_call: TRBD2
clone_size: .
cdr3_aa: CASAPPSGRRANEQFF
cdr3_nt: TGTGCTAGTGCCCCTCCCAGCGGGAGAAGGGCGAATGAGCAGTTCTTC

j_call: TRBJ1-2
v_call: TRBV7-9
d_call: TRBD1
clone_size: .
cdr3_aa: CASSLRTGEFYGYTF
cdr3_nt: TGTGCCAGCAGCTTAAGGACAGGGGAGTTCTATGGCTACACCTTC

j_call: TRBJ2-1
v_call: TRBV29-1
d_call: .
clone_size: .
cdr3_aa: CSVDVGRTYNEQFF
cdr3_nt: TGCAGCGTTGACGTAGGGAGAACCTACAATGAGCAGTTCTTC

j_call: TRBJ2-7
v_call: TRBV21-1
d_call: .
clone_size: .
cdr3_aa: CASTRLGHIFGEGYF
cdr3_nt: TGTGCCAGCACGCGACTAGGGCACATTTTCGGGGAGGGGTACTTC

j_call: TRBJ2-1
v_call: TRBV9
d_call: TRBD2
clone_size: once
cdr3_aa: CASSVAGREVPYNEQFF
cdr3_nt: TGTGCCAGCAGCGTAGCTGGGCGGGAGGTCCCCTACAATGAGCAGTTCTTC

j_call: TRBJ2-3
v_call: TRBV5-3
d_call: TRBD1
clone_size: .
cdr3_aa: CARSFGGQGAPSTDTQYF
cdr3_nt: TGTGCCAGAAGCTTTGGCGGACAGGGGGCCCCGTCCACAGATACGCAGTATTTT

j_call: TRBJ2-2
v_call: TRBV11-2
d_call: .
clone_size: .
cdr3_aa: CASSLTAGDTGELFF
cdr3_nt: TGTGCCAGCAGCCTTACTGCAGGGGACACCGGGGAGCTGTTTTTT

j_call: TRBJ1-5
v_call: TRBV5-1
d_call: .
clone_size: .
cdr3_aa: CASSSELTPQHF
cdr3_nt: TGCGCCAGCAGCTCTGAACTTACCCCCCAGCATTTT

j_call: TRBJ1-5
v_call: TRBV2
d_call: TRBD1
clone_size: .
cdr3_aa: CASSRTGVAMGPQHF
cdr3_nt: TGTGCCAGCAGTCGGACAGGGGTAGCTATGGGGCCCCAGCATTTT

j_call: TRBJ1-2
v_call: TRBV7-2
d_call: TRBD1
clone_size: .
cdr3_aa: CASSSGQGYYGYTF
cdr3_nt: TGTGCCAGCAGCTCGGGACAGGGATATTATGGCTACACCTTC

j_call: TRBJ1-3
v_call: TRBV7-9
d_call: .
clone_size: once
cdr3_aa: CASSFQAIDSGNTIYF
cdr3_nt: TGTGCCAGCAGCTTCCAGGCAATCGACTCTGGAAACACCATATATTTT

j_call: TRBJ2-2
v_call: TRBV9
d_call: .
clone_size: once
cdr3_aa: CASSVQITGELFF
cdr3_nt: TGTGCCAGCAGCGTACAGATCACCGGGGAGCTGTTTTTT

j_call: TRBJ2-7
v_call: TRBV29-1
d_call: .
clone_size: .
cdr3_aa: CSVEGRAYEQYF
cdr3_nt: TGCAGCGTTGAAGGCAGGGCCTACGAGCAGTACTTC

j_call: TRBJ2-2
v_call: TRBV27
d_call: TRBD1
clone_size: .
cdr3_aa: CASSFGQAVGELFF
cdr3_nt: TGTGCCAGCAGTTTCGGACAGGCCGTCGGGGAGCTGTTTTTT

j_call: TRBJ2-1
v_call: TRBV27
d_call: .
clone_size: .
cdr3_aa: CASSYGGGVAEQFF
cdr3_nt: TGTGCCAGCAGTTACGGGGGAGGCGTAGCTGAGCAGTTCTTC

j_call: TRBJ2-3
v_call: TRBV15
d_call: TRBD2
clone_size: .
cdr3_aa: CATSRGGTSGSIYDTQYF
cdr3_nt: TGTGCCACCAGCAGAGGGGGGACTAGCGGGAGCATATATGATACGCAGTATTTT

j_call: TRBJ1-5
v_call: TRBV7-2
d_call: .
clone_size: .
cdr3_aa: CASSLLSGMGQPQHF
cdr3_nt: TGTGCCAGCAGCTTACTGTCAGGGATGGGTCAGCCCCAGCATTTT

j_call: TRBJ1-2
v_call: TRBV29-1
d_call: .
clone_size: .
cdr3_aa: CSVGGRSNYGYTF
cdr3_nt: TGCAGCGTTGGCGGCAGATCTAACTATGGCTACACCTTC

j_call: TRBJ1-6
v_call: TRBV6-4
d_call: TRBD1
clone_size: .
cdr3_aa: CASRGQGGNSPLHF
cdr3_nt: TGTGCCAGCAGAGGACAGGGAGGTAATTCACCCCTCCACTTT

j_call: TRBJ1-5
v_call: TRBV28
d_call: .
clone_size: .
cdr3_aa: CASSLFGQEYSNQPQHF
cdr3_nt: TGTGCCAGCAGTTTATTCGGCCAGGAATATAGCAATCAGCCCCAGCATTTT

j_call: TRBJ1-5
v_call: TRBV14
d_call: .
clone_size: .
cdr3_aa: CASSQSSNQPQHF
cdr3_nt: TGTGCCAGCAGCCAGAGTAGCAATCAGCCCCAGCATTTT

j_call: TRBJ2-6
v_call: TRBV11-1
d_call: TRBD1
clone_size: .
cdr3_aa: CASSPKQTGVAGANVLTF
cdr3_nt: TGTGCCAGCAGCCCAAAACAGACAGGGGTCGCTGGGGCCAACGTCCTGACTTTC

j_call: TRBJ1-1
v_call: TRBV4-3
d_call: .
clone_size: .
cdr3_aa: CASSQDSGRGAFF
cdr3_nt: TGCGCCAGCAGCCAAGATTCGGGCAGGGGAGCTTTCTTT

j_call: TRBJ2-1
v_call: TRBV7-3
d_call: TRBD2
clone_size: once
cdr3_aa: CASSSSLAGGNNEQFF
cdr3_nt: TGTGCCAGCAGCTCATCTCTAGCGGGAGGTAATAATGAGCAGTTCTTC

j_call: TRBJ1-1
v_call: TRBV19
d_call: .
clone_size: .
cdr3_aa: CASSIQSTAGSTEAFF
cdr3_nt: TGTGCCAGTAGTATTCAGAGCACTGCGGGGTCGACTGAAGCTTTCTTT

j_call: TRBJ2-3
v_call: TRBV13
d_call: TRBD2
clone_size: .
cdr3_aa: CASSYPSGTTDTQYF
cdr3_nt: TGTGCCAGCAGCTACCCTAGCGGGACCACAGATACGCAGTATTTT

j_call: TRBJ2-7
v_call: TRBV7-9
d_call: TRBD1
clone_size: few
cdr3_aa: CASSWTGVLYEQYF
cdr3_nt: TGTGCCAGCAGCTGGACAGGGGTTCTCTACGAGCAGTACTTC

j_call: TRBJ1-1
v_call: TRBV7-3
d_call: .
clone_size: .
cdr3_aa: CASSRELNTEAFF
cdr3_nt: TGTGCCAGCAGCCGAGAGCTGAACACTGAAGCTTTCTTT

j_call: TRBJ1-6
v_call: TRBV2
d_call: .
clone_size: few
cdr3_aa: CASSEAQGNSPLHF
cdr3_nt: TGTGCCAGCAGTGAAGCTCAGGGAAATTCACCCCTCCACTTT

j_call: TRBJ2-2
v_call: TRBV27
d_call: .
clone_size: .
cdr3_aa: CASTRVDSTTTGELFF
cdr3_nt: TGTGCCAGCACCCGGGTGGACAGTACGACCACCGGGGAGCTGTTTTTT

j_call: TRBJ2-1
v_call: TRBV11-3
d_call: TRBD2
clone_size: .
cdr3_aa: CASSEEGTSIDEQFF
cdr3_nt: TGTGCCAGCAGCGAAGAAGGGACTAGTATAGATGAGCAGTTCTTC

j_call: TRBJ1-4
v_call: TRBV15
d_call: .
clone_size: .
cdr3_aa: CATSGASLNEKLFF
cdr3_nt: TGTGCCACCAGCGGGGCAAGCCTTAATGAAAAACTGTTTTTT

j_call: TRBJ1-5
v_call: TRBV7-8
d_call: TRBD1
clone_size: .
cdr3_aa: CASSPPGQRQPQHF
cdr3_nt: TGTGCCAGCAGCCCGCCGGGACAGCGGCAGCCCCAGCATTTT

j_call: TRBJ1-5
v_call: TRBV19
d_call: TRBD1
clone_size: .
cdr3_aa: CASSMGQNSNQPQHF
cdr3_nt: TGTGCCAGTAGTATGGGACAGAATAGCAATCAGCCCCAGCATTTT

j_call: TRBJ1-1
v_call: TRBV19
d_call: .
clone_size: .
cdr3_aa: CASTLSDLTEAFF
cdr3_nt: TGTGCCAGTACCCTTTCAGATCTCACTGAAGCTTTCTTT

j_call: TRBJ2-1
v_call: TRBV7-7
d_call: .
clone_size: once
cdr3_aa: CASSLGETNEQFF
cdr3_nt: TGTGCTAGCAGCTTAGGGGAGACGAATGAGCAGTTCTTC

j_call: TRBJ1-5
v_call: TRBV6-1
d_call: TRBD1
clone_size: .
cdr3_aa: CAIGRTGKGNQPQHF
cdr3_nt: TGTGCCATCGGTCGGACAGGGAAGGGGAATCAGCCCCAGCATTTT

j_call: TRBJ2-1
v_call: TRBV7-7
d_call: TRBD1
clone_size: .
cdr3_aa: CASSLGDSSYNEQFF
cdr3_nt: TGTGCTAGCAGCTTGGGGGACAGCTCCTACAATGAGCAGTTCTTC

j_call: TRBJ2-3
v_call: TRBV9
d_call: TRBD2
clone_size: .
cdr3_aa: CASSVRAGSSTDTQYF
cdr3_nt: TGTGCCAGCAGCGTAAGAGCGGGGAGCTCCACAGATACGCAGTATTTT

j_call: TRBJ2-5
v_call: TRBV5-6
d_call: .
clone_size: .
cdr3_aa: CASSLAGGGGETQYF
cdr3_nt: TGTGCCAGCAGCTTGGCCGGCGGAGGAGGGGAGACCCAGTACTTC

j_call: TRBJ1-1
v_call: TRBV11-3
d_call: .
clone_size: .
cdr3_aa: CASSLSWRPRTEAFF
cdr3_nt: TGTGCCAGCAGTCTCTCCTGGCGGCCTCGTACTGAAGCTTTCTTT

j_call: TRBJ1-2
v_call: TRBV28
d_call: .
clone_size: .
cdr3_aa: CASSLFGQPNYGYTF
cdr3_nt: TGTGCCAGCAGTTTATTTGGACAGCCAAACTATGGCTACACCTTC

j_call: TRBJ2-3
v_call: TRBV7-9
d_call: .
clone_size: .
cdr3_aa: CASSFLGSGEDTQYF
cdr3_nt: TGTGCCAGCAGCTTCTTGGGGTCCGGGGAAGATACGCAGTATTTT

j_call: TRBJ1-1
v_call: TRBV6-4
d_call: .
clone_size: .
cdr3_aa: CASKLEENTEAFF
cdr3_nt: TGTGCCAGCAAGTTAGAGGAGAACACTGAAGCTTTCTTT

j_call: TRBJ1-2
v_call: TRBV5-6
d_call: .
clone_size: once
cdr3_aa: CASSLMGGHGYTF
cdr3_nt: TGTGCCAGCAGCTTGATGGGGGGGCATGGCTACACCTTC

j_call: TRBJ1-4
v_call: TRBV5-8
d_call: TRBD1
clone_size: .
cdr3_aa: CASSPGDSTTNEKLFF
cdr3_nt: TGTGCCAGCAGCCCGGGGGACAGTACAACTAATGAAAAACTGTTTTTT

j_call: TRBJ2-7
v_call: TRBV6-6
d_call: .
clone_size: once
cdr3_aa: CASSYLGTSTYEQYF
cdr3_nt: TGTGCCAGCAGTTACTTGGGGACATCGACCTACGAGCAGTACTTC

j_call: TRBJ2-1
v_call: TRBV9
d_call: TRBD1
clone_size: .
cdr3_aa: CASSVGSPRGLHEQFF
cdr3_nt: TGTGCCAGCAGCGTAGGATCACCCAGGGGGCTACATGAGCAGTTCTTC

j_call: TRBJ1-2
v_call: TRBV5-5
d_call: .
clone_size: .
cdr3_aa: CASSLVLRAQGKRGYTF
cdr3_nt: TGTGCCAGCAGCTTGGTTTTGCGGGCACAGGGCAAAAGAGGCTACACCTTC

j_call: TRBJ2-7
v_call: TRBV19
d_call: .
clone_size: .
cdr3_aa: CASSIEGAGEQYF
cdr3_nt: TGTGCCAGTAGTATAGAGGGGGCGGGCGAGCAGTACTTC

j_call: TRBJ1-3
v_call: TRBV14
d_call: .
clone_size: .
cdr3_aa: CASSRRTVSGNTIYF
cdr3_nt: TGTGCCAGCAGCCGTCGGACTGTCTCTGGAAACACCATATATTTT

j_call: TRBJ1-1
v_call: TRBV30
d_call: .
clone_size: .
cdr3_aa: CAWSVGANTEAFF
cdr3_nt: TGTGCCTGGAGTGTAGGGGCGAACACTGAAGCTTTCTTT

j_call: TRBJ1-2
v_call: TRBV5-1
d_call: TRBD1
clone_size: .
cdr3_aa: CASSLGTGSVKGYTF
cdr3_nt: TGCGCCAGCAGCTTGGGGACAGGCTCCGTAAAAGGCTACACCTTC

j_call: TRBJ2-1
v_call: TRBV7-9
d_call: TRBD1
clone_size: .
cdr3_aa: CASSFTGTGGLAGEQFF
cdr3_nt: TGTGCCAGCAGCTTCACCGGGACAGGGGGTCTGGCGGGTGAGCAGTTCTTC